The entry below gives a single T cell receptor beta chain sequence along with its context. Antigen unknown. This sample was taken from a study of T cells in Graves' hyperthyroidism and ophthalmopathy. Study outcomes and limitations: Peripheral blood also featured most of the thyroid clonotypes expanded above 0.001. For ophthalmopathy, model prediction preceded onset by a median approximately 6 months. A model of 13 V-J pairs discriminated ophthalmopathy from stable hyperthyroidism.

Germline V CDR1 and CDR2: SNHLY, FYNNEI. V trimming: 9 bases; J trimming: 6 bases; junction bases outside the gene matches: 5. CDR3 length equals 14 residues. The TCR beta CDR3 regions underwent amplification using RNA transcripts as the source. Carried out on the TCR CDR3, a first-round RT-PCR used the HTBI primer set. TCRdb re-called the multiplex PCR reads through MiXCR, storing one row per CDR3 protein. The table lists about 590,000 distinct CDR3 sequences, about a sixth of them singletons, with approximately 7.4% in the top ten. Sequencing input: blood. The chain carries TRBV2 and TRBJ2-1; 13 nucleotides align to TRBD2. This receptor was obtained from a woman in her 30s with Graves' hyperthyroidism. DNA for the CDR3: TGTGCCAGAGGGACTAGCGGGATCGGCAATGAGCAGTTCTTC. Protein: CARGTSGIGNEQFF.